The 27 T cell receptor beta chains presented below share a single source sample, sequenced in a study of shared clonotypes between healthy human individuals. Produced via immunoSEQ multiplex PCR; TCRdb's table is partial and in-frame only. The table shows 550,000 to 850,000 clones, with roughly 70% occurring only once. The sample taken for sequencing was memory CD4+ T cells sorted from blood. The subset is: CD45RA-negative fraction. The receptors were gathered from a woman aged 25-40 years in good health.

The V gene is TRBV2, the J gene TRBJ1-5; D is undetermined. Germline-derived CDR1 and CDR2 are SNHLY and FYNNEI. CDR3 size: 14 residues. Between the trimmed V and J ends, which lost 1 base and 4 bases, there was a span of 8 bases. The CDR3 is CASSEVDVNQPQHF. CDR3 nucleotide sequence: TGTGCCAGCAGTGAAGTAGACGTAAATCAGCCCCAGCATTTT.

This clone has just a few counts. The chain uses TRBV28 and TRBJ1-2; perhaps TRBD1 as D (6 bases). The CDR3 loop spans 13 amino acids. Trimming stripped 10 bases from V and 2 bases from J, with 14 bases between. Germline CDR1 reads MDHEN; CDR2 reads SYDVKM. CDR3 nucleotide sequence: TGTGCCATTGAGCAGGGGCCGAACTATGGCTACACCTTC. Amino acid sequence: CAIEQGPNYGYTF.

The chain recombines TRBV7-3 with TRBJ2-5; D is undetermined. This CDR3 is built from 14 residues. Trimming took off 2 bases at V and 7 bases at J, with 14 bases between the two ends. The germline CDR1 and CDR2 sequences are SGHTA and FQGTGA. The CDR3 spells CASSLGPSGRTQYF. CDR3 DNA: TGTGCCAGCAGCTTAGGACCATCGGGTCGGACCCAGTACTTC.

V is TRBV19 and J is TRBJ1-5; 12 nucleotides line up with TRBD1. The germline V gene has CDR1 LNHDA and CDR2 SQIVND (reference sequence). Trimming took 7 bases from V and 7 from J; bases not matched to a gene: 2. The CDR3 is 13 amino acids. The CDR3 reads CASMGTGGQPQHF. The CDR3 DNA follows: TGTGCCAGTATGGGGACAGGGGGCCAGCCCCAGCATTTT. The complete variable domain, with remaining parts taken from reference TRBV19 and TRBJ1-5, reads DGGITQSPKYLFRKEGQNVTLSCEQNLNHDAMYWYRQDPGQGLRLIYYSQIVNDFQKGDIAEGYSVSREKKESFPLTVTSAQKNPTAFYLCASMGTGGQPQHFGDGTRLSIL.

V and J are TRBV19 and TRBJ1-4; D call uncertain. The V end was cut by 8 bases, the J end by 0 bases, with 10 bases between. Germline V lookup: CDR1 LNHDA, CDR2 SQIVND (reference sequence). CDR3 size: 14 residues. This chain's CDR3 is CASASFATNEKLFF. The CDR3 nucleotides are TGTGCCAGTGCCTCATTTGCAACTAATGAAAAACTGTTTTTT.

This clone was recorded once. J is TRBJ1-5 and V is TRBV6-7, with 10 bases lining up with TRBD1. TRBV6-7 carries the ORF label, with uncertain function. Unmatched junction bases numbered 16, after V lost 6 bases and J lost 2 bases. The CDR3 contains 19 residues. CDR3 sequence reads: CASSQRDRGNCYGNQPQHF. DNA for the CDR3: TGTGCCAGCAGCCAACGGGACAGGGGAAATTGTTATGGCAATCAGCCCCAGCATTTT.

The chain employs TRBV5-4 and TRBJ2-3, with a possible D match to TRBD2 (6 bases). V shed 6 bases and J shed 6 bases, with 14 bases lying between them. Germline CDR1 is SGHNT and CDR2 is YYREEE (reference sequence). CDR3 length equals 13 residues. CDR3 sequence reads: CASTRGSEDTQYF. CDR3 nucleotide sequence: TGTGCCAGCACCCGGGGGAGCGAGGATACGCAGTATTTT.

V and J are TRBV11-3 and TRBJ1-6; 7 bases fit TRBD1. Germline V gives CDR1 SGHNT, CDR2 YENEEA. With V trimmed by 5 bases and J by 7 bases, 17 bases remained unmatched. The CDR3 is 18 amino acids. The CDR3, as DNA: TGTGCCAGCAGCCCCATACGCCCTACCGGGACAGAAAATTCACCCCTCCACTTT. Translated: CASSPIRPTGTENSPLHF.

This clone was counted between two and nine times. The chain employs TRBV28 and TRBJ2-7; no firm D call. Germline-derived CDR1 and CDR2 are MDHEN and SYDVKM. V was cut by 4 bases and J by 2 bases, with 15 bases left in between. CDR3 length equals 15 residues. CDR3 sequence (DNA): TGTGCCAGCAGTTCTCATTCGCCCCCGGCCTACGAGCAGTACTTC. It is translated as CASSSHSPPAYEQYF.

This sequence joins TRBV29-1 and TRBJ2-7; 12 bases match TRBD2. The junction had 6 bases not matched to a gene; V was cut back by 3 bases and J by 6 bases. Looked up from germline, CDR1 is SQVTM and CDR2 is ANQGSEA. This CDR3 is 14 amino acids long. The chain's CDR3 is CSVEGGLAGREQYF. CDR3 DNA sequence: TGCAGCGTTGAGGGTGGACTAGCGGGACGCGAGCAGTACTTC.

The V call is TRBV5-1, the J call TRBJ2-7, with 8 bases aligning to TRBD1. V lost 5 bases, J lost 3 bases, and 4 bases stayed unmatched. CDR1 and CDR2 (germline): SGHRS, YFSETQ. This CDR3 is built from 13 residues. The CDR3 DNA sequence: TGCGCCAGCAGGGACAGGGAGGTCTACGAGCAGTACTTC. This encodes CASRDREVYEQYF.

The chain recombines TRBV6-4 with TRBJ2-6; 12 positions match TRBD2. Germline V CDR1 and CDR2: MRHNA, SNTAGT. The V and J ends lost 7 bases and 1 base, in that order; junction bases with no gene match: 8. This CDR3 is 18 amino acids long. CDR3 nucleotide sequence: TGTGCCAGCAAACCGGGACTAGCGGGTCTATCTGGGGCCAACGTCCTGACTTTC. Translation gives CASKPGLAGLSGANVLTF.

This rearrangement joins TRBV5-1 to TRBJ2-1, with TRBD2 identical over 8 bases. Per germline, CDR1 SGHRS and CDR2 YFSETQ. The CDR3 has 16 amino acids. J lost 7 bases, V lost 1 base, and 10 bases had no gene match. The CDR3 DNA sequence: TGCGCCAGCAGCTTGCGAGTGGCGGGAGGCGGGAATGAGCAGTTCTTC. As protein: CASSLRVAGGGNEQFF.

The V and J genes are TRBV9 and TRBJ2-5; possibly TRBD2 for D (5 bases). The CDR3 sequence is 15 residues long. Deletions cut 0 bases from V and 9 bases from J, with 18 bases between. CDR1 SGDLS and CDR2 YYNGEE come from the germline V gene. The DNA of the CDR3 is TGTGCCAGCAGCGTAGATGGAGTGTCCTCGGGGTCCCAGTACTTC. Encoded protein: CASSVDGVSSGSQYF.

V is TRBV18 and J is TRBJ1-4; no clear D. V was clipped by 6 bases and J by 0 bases, with 8 bases between them. The germline CDR1 and CDR2 sequences are KGHSH and LQKENI. The CDR3 spans 14 residues. CDR3 nucleotide sequence: TGTGCCAGCTCGCGGGTTGCAACTAATGAAAAACTGTTTTTT. It translates to CASSRVATNEKLFF.

V and J are TRBV7-8 and TRBJ2-1; 8 bases agree with TRBD2. CDR1 SGHVS and CDR2 FQNEAQ come from the germline V gene. The CDR3 is made up of 16 amino acids. Losses at the gene ends were 5 bases for V and 4 bases for J; bases not matched to a gene: 10. The CDR3 nucleotides read TGTGCCAGCAGCACTATTACTAGCGGAGATTACAATGAGCAGTTCTTC. Its translation is CASSTITSGDYNEQFF.

This chain connects TRBV15 to TRBJ2-5; the match to TRBD2 covers 7 bases. The CDR3 loop spans 14 amino acids. The germline V gene has CDR1 LNHNV and CDR2 YYDKDF (reference sequence). V lost 3 bases and J lost 2; bases outside the gene matches: 3. The CDR3 nucleotides read TGTGCCACCAGCAGGGAACTAGCGCAAGAGACCCAGTACTTC. Its protein is CATSRELAQETQYF.

The chain recombines TRBV7-3 with TRBJ2-1; TRBD2 matches 11 bases. Per germline, CDR1 SGHTA and CDR2 FQGTGA. With 5 bases clipped from V and 5 bases from J, the junction kept 11 bases outside the gene matches. There are 17 residues in the CDR3. CDR3 in DNA: TGTGCCAGCAGCCGGCGGAATAGCGGGAGGGTCAACAATGAGCAGTTCTTC. Protein sequence: CASSRRNSGRVNNEQFF.

The chain links TRBV2 to TRBJ1-4; 7 bases line up with TRBD1. Germline loops: CDR1 SNHLY, CDR2 FYNNEI. The CDR3 consists of 13 residues. The J segment lost 8 bases and the V segment lost 6 bases, leaving 6 bases of the junction unmatched. The CDR3 nucleotides are TGTGCCAGCAGCTCACAGGGGACCGAAAAACTGTTTTTT. Translation gives CASSSQGTEKLFF. Based on the CDR3 plus reference TRBV2 and TRBJ1-4, the full variable domain is EPEVTQTPSHQVTQMGQEVILRCVPISNHLYFYWYRQILGQKVEFLVSFYNNEISEKSEIFDDQFSVERPDGSNFTLKIRSTKLEDSAMYFCASSSQGTEKLFFGSGTQLSVL.

In DNA, the CDR3 is TGTGCCAGTAGTCAGAACTATGGCTACACCTTC. Amino acids: CASSQNYGYTF. V is TRBV19 and J is TRBJ1-2, with D hard to call. The CDR3 contains 11 residues. In germline, CDR1 is LNHDA, CDR2 SQIVND (reference sequence). Trimming removed 5 bases at V and 2 bases at J, with 3 bases between.

The gene calls are TRBV7-2 and TRBJ1-3, with unresolved D. Trimming removed 1 base at V and 0 bases at J, with 7 bases between. Germline CDR1 and CDR2: SGHTA and FQGNSA. The length of the CDR3 is 15 residues. Written as DNA, the CDR3 is TGTGCCAGCAGCTTAGGAGGGCTCTCTGGAAACACCATATATTTT. Encoded protein: CASSLGGLSGNTIYF. Full variable domain (remainder filled in from reference TRBV7-2 and TRBJ1-3): GAGVSQSPSNKVTEKGKDVELRCDPISGHTALYWYRQSLGQGLEFLIYFQGNSAPDKSGLPSDRFSAERTGGSVSTLTIQRTQQEDSAVYLCASSLGGLSGNTIYFGEGSWLTVV.

The V call is TRBV28, the J call TRBJ1-3; no definite D call. The CDR3 totals 16 residues. The germline V gene has CDR1 MDHEN and CDR2 SYDVKM. V lost 2 bases, J lost 1 base, and 12 bases lay in between. The CDR3 here is CASSLGPPGSGNTIYF. Written as DNA, the CDR3 is TGTGCCAGCAGTTTAGGACCACCGGGGTCTGGAAACACCATATATTTT.

On this clone: Other nucleotide sequences in the sample specify the same CDR3. The chain couples TRBV30 to TRBJ1-1, with a weak D call TRBD1 (6 bases). V was clipped by 7 bases and J by 2 bases, with 8 bases between them. Germline CDR1 and CDR2: GTSNPN and SVGIG (reference sequence). This CDR3 spans 11 amino acids. The CDR3 nucleotides are TGTGCCTTACAGGGTAACACTGAAGCTTTCTTT. It is translated as CALQGNTEAFF.

The CDR3 reads CASSPSRTSGRSLGQFF. CDR3 DNA: TGTGCCAGCAGCCCCAGCCGGACTAGCGGGAGGTCTCTTGGGCAGTTCTTC. The chain employs TRBV7-2 and TRBJ2-1; 14 bases map to TRBD2. Germline loops: CDR1 SGHTA, CDR2 FQGNSA. The CDR3 consists of 17 residues. V shed 5 bases, J shed 12 bases, and the junction held 15 bases outside the gene matches.

This clone was picked up a small number of times. This chain joins TRBV10-3 and TRBJ1-5; D unclear. The CDR3 length is 14 residues. The ends were cut back, 5 bases at V and 5 bases at J, with 13 bases in the middle. Germline V gives CDR1 ENHRY, CDR2 SYGVKD. The CDR3 coding sequence is TGTGCCATCAGTAGTGAGACGGACTATCAGCCCCAGCATTTT. Protein sequence: CAISSETDYQPQHF.

Only one count was recorded for this clone. The chain recombines TRBV5-4 with TRBJ1-2, with D tentatively TRBD1 (6 bases). CDR3 length equals 14 residues. V lost 0 bases and J lost 6, with 12 bases in between. Germline CDR1 is SGHNT and CDR2 is YYREEE (reference sequence). The CDR3 sequence: CASSLAGGGDGYTF. The CDR3 DNA follows: TGTGCCAGCAGCTTGGCCGGAGGGGGGGATGGCTACACCTTC.

On this clone: Within the sample, other DNA sequences also encode this same CDR3. The chain carries TRBV2 and TRBJ1-5; 8 bases are shared with TRBD1. Germline lookup yields CDR1 SNHLY and CDR2 FYNNEI. Trimming took 4 bases from V and 5 from J; bases not matched to a gene: 4. This CDR3 has 14 residues. This CDR3 is CASSGTGGHQPQHF. CDR3 DNA sequence: TGTGCCAGCAGTGGAACAGGGGGTCATCAGCCCCAGCATTTT. The entire variable domain, with the rest obtained from reference TRBV2 and TRBJ1-5, is as follows: EPEVTQTPSHQVTQMGQEVILRCVPISNHLYFYWYRQILGQKVEFLVSFYNNEISEKSEIFDDQFSVERPDGSNFTLKIRSTKLEDSAMYFCASSGTGGHQPQHFGDGTRLSIL.